This passage covers 9 T cell receptor beta chains from one sample sequenced in a study of cytomegalovirus exposure and HLA in healthy donors. Primers for the PCR totalled 60 Vbeta and 13 Jbeta. Only in-frame clones appear in the TCRdb table, and some are missing; sequencing was by immunoSEQ multiplex PCR. The sample lists 120,000 to 150,000 clones; 80% were seen once. The sequencing input was PBMCs. These TCRs come from a male donor in good health and CMV-seronegative.

In DNA, the CDR3 is TGCGCCAGCAGCCAAGATCATGATGGGGGCAGGGAAGCGGCCGGGGAGCTGTTTTTT. Protein product: CASSQDHDGGREAAGELFF. The V call is TRBV4-1, the J call TRBJ2-2; weak D call: TRBD1 (6 bases). CDR1 is MGHRA, CDR2 YSYEKL, per germline. CDR3 size: 19 residues. V lost 0 bases, J lost 6 bases, and 23 bases lay in between.

This clone appeared a single time. V gene TRBV5-8 combines with J gene TRBJ1-1, with 7 positions matching TRBD1. CDR3 length: 15 amino acids. The junction had 7 bases not matched to a gene; V was cut back by 4 bases and J by 1 base. Germline V gene data show CDR1 as SGHTS and CDR2 as YDEGEE. The CDR3 here is CASSKGTVGNTEAFF. In DNA form, the CDR3 reads TGTGCCAGCAGCAAAGGGACAGTAGGGAACACTGAAGCTTTCTTT.

The gene calls are TRBV9 and TRBJ1-5; D unclear. The CDR3 loop spans 15 amino acids. V lost 4 bases and J 0 bases, leaving 11 bases between the germline ends. CDR1 SGDLS and CDR2 YYNGEE come from the germline V gene. CDR3 loop: CASSLTGNSNQPQHF. The CDR3, as DNA: TGTGCCAGCAGCCTCACGGGGAATAGCAATCAGCCCCAGCATTTT.

This clone was seen a handful of times. The CDR3 reads CASRTTNTEAFF. As DNA, the CDR3 is TGTGCCAGCAGAACAACGAACACTGAAGCTTTCTTT. The chain combines TRBV6-6 with TRBJ1-1; D call uncertain. CDR1 and CDR2 (germline): MNHNY, SVGAGI (reference sequence). This CDR3 comprises 12 residues. Trimming pared 6 bases from V and 1 base from J, leaving 6 bases between.

The table lists this clone with a count of one. V gene TRBV10-1 combines with J gene TRBJ2-7, with 10 bases that match TRBD2. The J segment lost 2 bases and the V segment lost 3 bases, leaving 4 bases of the junction unmatched. The CDR3 sequence is 15 residues long. CDR1 WNHNN and CDR2 SYGVQD come from the germline V gene (reference sequence). The CDR3 nucleotides read TGCGCCAGCAGTGACGGAACTAGCGGGGCCTACGAGCAGTACTTC. It yields the protein CASSDGTSGAYEQYF.

The chain carries TRBV9 and TRBJ2-1, with 8 bases lining up with TRBD2. CDR3 size: 15 residues. Germline V CDR1 and CDR2: SGDLS, YYNGEE. The J segment lost 0 bases and the V segment lost 4 bases, leaving 3 bases of the junction unmatched. The CDR3 here is CASSSGGLSYNEQFF. The CDR3, as DNA: TGTGCCAGCAGCTCGGGGGGGCTCTCCTACAATGAGCAGTTCTTC.

In this sample, this clone turned up a few times. The V gene is TRBV27, the J gene TRBJ1-1, with 9 positions matching TRBD1. The CDR3 is made up of 14 amino acids. From germline, CDR1 is MNHEY and CDR2 SMNVEV (reference sequence). The V gene end was trimmed by 6 bases and the J gene end by 5 bases; junction bases not matched to a gene: 7. The CDR3 spells CASSLGTGNTEAFF. DNA of the CDR3: TGTGCCAGCAGCCTTGGGACAGGGAATACTGAAGCTTTCTTT.

This rearrangement joins TRBV30 to TRBJ1-1; D is undetermined. There are 15 residues in the CDR3. Germline CDR1 is GTSNPN and CDR2 is SVGIG (reference sequence). Trimming cost V 0 bases and J 4 bases, with 15 bases left between them. For the CDR3, the DNA is TGTGCCTGGAGTGTTTCCCCATCGGGTACCACTGAAGCTTTCTTT. Translation gives CAWSVSPSGTTEAFF.

The rearrangement joins TRBV5-1 to TRBJ2-7, with D tentatively TRBD2 (7 bases). Per the germline V gene, CDR1 is SGHRS and CDR2 is YFSETQ. The V end lost 7 bases, the J end lost 13 bases, and 18 bases lay between the germline ends. The CDR3 spans 11 residues. CDR3 bases: TGCGCCAGCGGCTGGGCGGGGGCAACTTACTTC. Translation: CASGWAGATYF.